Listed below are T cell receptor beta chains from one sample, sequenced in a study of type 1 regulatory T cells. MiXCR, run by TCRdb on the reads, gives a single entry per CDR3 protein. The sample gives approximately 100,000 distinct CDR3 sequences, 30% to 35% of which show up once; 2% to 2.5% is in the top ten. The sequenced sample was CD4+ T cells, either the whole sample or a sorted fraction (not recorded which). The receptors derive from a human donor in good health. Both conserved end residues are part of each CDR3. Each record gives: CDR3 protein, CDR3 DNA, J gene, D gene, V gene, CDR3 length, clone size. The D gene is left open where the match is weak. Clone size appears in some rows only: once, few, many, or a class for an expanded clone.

CSVGDFAYEQYF,TGCAGCGTAGGGGATTTCGCCTACGAGCAGTACTTC,TRBJ2-7,.,TRBV29-1,12,few
CAGGVSGANVLTF,TGTGCCGGCGGTGTTTCTGGGGCCAACGTCCTGACTTTC,TRBJ2-6,.,TRBV7-2,13,few
CSVGHLQGSDTQYF,TGCAGCGTTGGTCATTTACAGGGATCAGATACGCAGTATTTT,TRBJ2-3,.,TRBV29-1,14,.
CASSLVDSYEQYF,TGTGCCAGCAGCTTAGTTGACTCCTACGAGCAGTACTTC,TRBJ2-7,.,TRBV11-2,13,.
CASSIRPSGGAAQYF,TGTGCCAGTAGTATACGTCCTAGCGGGGGGGCGGCCCAGTACTTC,TRBJ2-5,TRBD2,TRBV19,15,few
CASSLGIQETQYF,TGTGCCAGCAGCCTCGGGATCCAAGAGACCCAGTACTTC,TRBJ2-5,.,TRBV7-8,13,.
CASTLEARYQETPYF,TGTGCCAGCACCTTGGAAGCGAGGTACCAAGAGACCCCGTACTTC,TRBJ2-5,.,TRBV7-2,15,.
CAGSQLAVLYNEQFF,TGTGCCGGCAGTCAACTAGCGGTACTGTACAATGAGCAGTTCTTC,TRBJ2-1,TRBD2,TRBV2,15,few
CSARVYLSTNEKLFF,TGCAGTGCTAGAGTGTACCTCTCAACTAATGAAAAACTGTTTTTT,TRBJ1-4,.,TRBV20-1,15,few
CSAGRYNSPLHF,TGCAGTGCCGGGCGGTACAATTCACCCCTCCACTTT,TRBJ1-6,.,TRBV20-1,12,.
CASSFSRPTGDIQYF,TGCGCCAGCAGCTTCTCGCGCCCAACCGGAGACATTCAGTACTTC,TRBJ2-4,.,TRBV5-1,15,once
CSVGDPHRGGQYEQYF,TGCAGCGTTGGAGACCCGCACAGGGGAGGGCAGTACGAGCAGTACTTC,TRBJ2-7,.,TRBV29-1,16,.
CASSSRPSGVADTQYF,TGTGCCAGCAGCTCCCGCCCTAGCGGGGTGGCAGATACGCAGTATTTT,TRBJ2-3,TRBD2,TRBV7-9,16,once
CASSSTSRRQETQYF,TGTGCCAGCAGCTCAACGAGCCGGCGGCAAGAGACCCAGTACTTC,TRBJ2-5,.,TRBV11-2,15,.
CASSLAGAEGVLNTEAFF,TGCGCCAGCAGCTTGGCTGGGGCAGAGGGGGTCCTGAACACTGAAGCTTTCTTT,TRBJ1-1,.,TRBV5-1,18,.
CASSLSPWDRDTQYF,TGTGCCAGCAGCTTAAGCCCCTGGGATAGAGATACGCAGTATTTT,TRBJ2-3,.,TRBV7-2,15,.
CSAKTGGEQFF,TGCAGTGCAAAGACAGGGGGAGAGCAGTTCTTC,TRBJ2-1,TRBD1,TRBV20-1,11,.
CSVVTASSGRAASGELFF,TGCAGCGTTGTCACCGCTTCTAGCGGGAGGGCTGCCTCCGGGGAGCTGTTTTTT,TRBJ2-2,TRBD2,TRBV29-1,18,few
CASSLTSGRGEQYF,TGTGCCAGCAGCCTGACTAGCGGGAGGGGCGAGCAGTACTTC,TRBJ2-7,TRBD2,TRBV7-8,14,few
CASRKAISGQSDF,TGTGCCAGCAGGAAGGCAATTTCGGGACAGAGCGACTTC,TRBJ2-7,TRBD1,TRBV6-5,13,.
CASSPFSGRGTDTQYF,TGTGCCAGCAGCCCATTTAGCGGGAGGGGAACAGATACGCAGTATTTT,TRBJ2-3,TRBD2,TRBV7-6,16,.
CATREGGTGELFF,TGTGCCACCAGAGAGGGAGGAACCGGGGAGCTGTTTTTT,TRBJ2-2,.,TRBV24-1,13,.
CSVENPGSQYF,TGCAGCGTTGAGAATCCGGGCTCCCAGTACTTC,TRBJ2-5,.,TRBV29-1,11,many
CASRDSRDTGELFF,TGTGCCAGCAGAGACTCCCGGGACACCGGGGAGCTGTTTTTT,TRBJ2-2,.,TRBV2,14,.
CASSLSVRGQRGYTF,TGTGCCAGCAGTTTGTCTGTCAGGGGGCAGAGGGGCTACACCTTC,TRBJ1-2,TRBD1,TRBV12-3/TRBV12-4,15,.
CASRIQGVNPYEQYF,TGTGCCAGCAGGATCCAGGGGGTAAATCCCTACGAGCAGTACTTC,TRBJ2-7,TRBD1,TRBV2,15,.
CASRGTYEQYF,TGTGCCAGCAGAGGTACCTACGAGCAGTACTTC,TRBJ2-7,.,TRBV7-2,11,few
CSARIAGLYEQYF,TGCAGTGCTAGAATAGCGGGGCTCTACGAGCAGTACTTC,TRBJ2-7,TRBD2,TRBV20-1,13,.
CASSQRAATGNTIYF,TGTGCCAGCAGCCAAAGAGCGGCAACTGGAAACACCATATATTTT,TRBJ1-3,.,TRBV7-2,15,.
CASSVGTGAVRETQYF,TGTGCCAGCAGCGTAGGAACAGGGGCGGTGAGAGAGACCCAGTACTTC,TRBJ2-5,TRBD1,TRBV9,16,.
CSVEQVYEQYF,TGCAGCGTTGAACAGGTCTACGAGCAGTACTTC,TRBJ2-7,.,TRBV29-1,11,.
CASSLRRAASGETQYF,TGTGCCAGCAGCTTGAGGAGGGCCGCATCTGGGGAGACCCAGTACTTC,TRBJ2-5,.,TRBV5-5,16,.
CACKGNTGELFF,TGTGCCTGTAAGGGGAACACCGGGGAGCTGTTTTTT,TRBJ2-2,.,TRBV30,12,few
CASSLDGATGELFF,TGTGCCAGCAGCTTAGATGGTGCCACCGGGGAGCTGTTTTTT,TRBJ2-2,.,TRBV11-2,14,.
CASSIQGPKTEAFF,TGTGCCAGTAGTATACAGGGCCCGAAAACTGAAGCTTTCTTT,TRBJ1-1,.,TRBV19,14,.
CSARGPGLAGYNEQFF,TGCAGTGCTAGAGGTCCGGGACTAGCGGGGTACAATGAGCAGTTCTTC,TRBJ2-1,TRBD2,TRBV20-1,16,few
CASSQGRVGPSYNEQFF,TGTGCCAGCAGCCAAGGAAGGGTCGGCCCCTCCTACAATGAGCAGTTCTTC,TRBJ2-1,.,TRBV14,17,few
CSVQKEVVDEKLFF,TGCAGCGTTCAGAAGGAGGTCGTTGATGAAAAACTGTTTTTT,TRBJ1-4,.,TRBV29-1,14,.
CSVEVRAGEEQFF,TGCAGCGTTGAAGTTCGGGCGGGAGAGGAGCAGTTCTTC,TRBJ2-1,TRBD2,TRBV29-1,13,few
CASSIATGLGAEAFF,TGTGCCAGTAGTATCGCGACAGGGCTGGGGGCTGAAGCTTTCTTT,TRBJ1-1,TRBD1,TRBV19,15,.
CASSRGGSEQYF,TGTGCCAGCAGTCGGGGAGGGAGCGAGCAGTACTTC,TRBJ2-7,TRBD2,TRBV25-1,12,.
CASSLTGSQETQYF,TGTGCCAGTAGTCTCACGGGCAGCCAAGAGACCCAGTACTTC,TRBJ2-5,.,TRBV19,14,few
CSVEDGSGNTIYF,TGCAGCGTTGAAGATGGGTCTGGAAACACCATATATTTT,TRBJ1-3,.,TRBV29-1,13,few
CASSSQGQGTDTQYF,TGCGCCAGCAGCTCTCAAGGGCAGGGCACAGATACGCAGTATTTT,TRBJ2-3,.,TRBV5-1,15,few
CASRSTADTEAFF,TGTGCCAGCAGATCGACGGCAGACACTGAAGCTTTCTTT,TRBJ1-1,.,TRBV2,13,.
CASSSGSPANTGELFF,TGCGCCAGCAGCTCTGGGAGTCCCGCGAACACCGGGGAGCTGTTTTTT,TRBJ2-2,.,TRBV5-1,16,many
CASSFSGTALNTEAFF,TGTGCCAGCAGCTTTTCCGGGACCGCCTTGAACACTGAAGCTTTCTTT,TRBJ1-1,.,TRBV5-5,16,.
CASRAEETQYF,TGTGCCAGCAGGGCGGAAGAGACCCAGTACTTC,TRBJ2-5,.,TRBV12-3/TRBV12-4,11,few
CSARRGEQFF,TGCAGTGCTAGACGCGGAGAGCAGTTCTTC,TRBJ2-1,.,TRBV20-1,10,few
CASRLDRANTEAFF,TGTGCCAGCAGACTGGACAGGGCGAACACTGAAGCTTTCTTT,TRBJ1-1,TRBD1,TRBV7-6,14,.
CASSSPRSGSSYEQYF,TGTGCCAGCAGCTCCCCTCGAAGCGGAAGCTCCTACGAGCAGTACTTC,TRBJ2-7,.,TRBV5-4,16,.